This TCR beta chain was documented in a study of cytomegalovirus exposure and HLA in healthy donors. The PCR was carried out with 60 Vbeta primers and 13 Jbeta primers. Sequencing used immunoSEQ multiplex PCR; TCRdb keeps in-frame clones, though not all of them. The sample lists 95,000 to 110,000 clones, roughly three quarters occurring once. Germline CDR1 reads SNHLY; CDR2 reads FYNNEI. Trimming shortened V by 6 bases and J by 6 bases, and 11 bases separated the two germline ends. The CDR3 sequence is 13 residues long. The chain combines TRBV2 with TRBJ1-4; D possibly corresponds to TRBD1 (6 bases). Sequenced: PBMCs. The sequence was obtained from a man aged 45-65 years in good health and CMV-seropositive. The CDR3 reads CASRGGTHEKLFF. CDR3 in DNA: TGTGCCAGCAGGGGAGGGACACATGAAAAACTGTTTTTT.